A single sample gave rise to the 8 T cell receptor beta chains below, sequenced in a study of synovial regulatory T cells in juvenile arthritis. TCRdb keeps only in-frame clones here, not all; method: immunoSEQ multiplex PCR. The clone table shows about 2,300 clones, with the ten largest holding approximately 14%. Matched peripheral blood accompanied the synovial fluid taken from each patient with active arthritis. The sequencing sample was made of Treg cells from the synovium. These receptors were obtained from a donor between 2 and 35 years old with juvenile idiopathic arthritis.

This clone ranks as medium-sized in terms of frequency. V is TRBV11-1 and J is TRBJ2-7. The V gene's germline CDR1 is SGHAT and CDR2 FQDESV (reference sequence). The CDR3 loop spans 12 amino acids. No DNA is given. This chain's CDR3 is CASSLKGGLPGF.

Considering frequency, this clone is medium-sized (0.01 to 0.1%). The V and J genes are TRBV9 and TRBJ1-5. Germline CDR1 is SGDLS and CDR2 is YYNGEE. The CDR3 is 13 residues long. No nucleotide data were recorded. The CDR3 protein is CASSVGGDEPQHF.

This clone shows up as medium-sized by frequency. The gene calls are TRBV2 and TRBJ2-1; checking the TCRdb D call of TRBD1 is not possible without DNA. Germline CDR1 and CDR2: SNHLY and FYNNEI. The CDR3 consists of 14 residues. DNA was not recorded. The CDR3 sequence: CASSGQGAFGEQFF.

This clone is identified as medium-sized (0.01 to 0.1%) from frequency. The chain has TRBV18 and TRBJ1-1; checking the TCRdb D call of TRBD1 is not possible without DNA. The CDR3 spans 14 residues. No coding sequence is recorded. Germline CDR1 is KGHSH and CDR2 is LQKENI. CDR3: CASSPQGAMTEAFF.

Measured by frequency, this clone is medium-sized (0.01 to 0.1%). V usage is TRBV7-9 and J usage is TRBJ2-7; TCRdb returns TRBD2, unconfirmable since there is no DNA. Germline-derived CDR1 and CDR2 are SEHNR and FQNEAQ (reference sequence). This CDR3 comprises 12 residues. No coding sequence is recorded. The CDR3: CASSPVRDEQYF.

By frequency, this clone registers medium-sized (0.01 to 0.1%). The chain recombines TRBV28 with TRBJ2-7; TCRdb indicates TRBD1, and absent DNA this call remains unverified. The CDR3 is made up of 12 amino acids. Nucleotide data are not available. Germline V gene lookup returns CDR1 MDHEN and CDR2 SYDVKM. CDR3 loop: CASSQPRGEQYF.

Judged by frequency, this clone is medium-sized. The genes are TRBV7-6 and TRBJ2-1; without DNA, the TCRdb call of TRBD2 cannot be checked. CDR3 size: 13 residues. DNA was not recorded. Germline V gene lookup returns CDR1 SGHVS and CDR2 FNYEAQ. CDR3 in amino acids: CASSLASFYEQFF.

This clone is called medium-sized based on its frequency. The V and J genes are TRBV11-2 and TRBJ1-4; the D call of TRBD1 rests on TCRdb alone, since no DNA is present to check it. This CDR3 spans 15 amino acids. No DNA accompanies this entry. Germline V gives CDR1 SGHAT, CDR2 FQNNGV. The CDR3 reads CASSLDGTGGEKLFF.